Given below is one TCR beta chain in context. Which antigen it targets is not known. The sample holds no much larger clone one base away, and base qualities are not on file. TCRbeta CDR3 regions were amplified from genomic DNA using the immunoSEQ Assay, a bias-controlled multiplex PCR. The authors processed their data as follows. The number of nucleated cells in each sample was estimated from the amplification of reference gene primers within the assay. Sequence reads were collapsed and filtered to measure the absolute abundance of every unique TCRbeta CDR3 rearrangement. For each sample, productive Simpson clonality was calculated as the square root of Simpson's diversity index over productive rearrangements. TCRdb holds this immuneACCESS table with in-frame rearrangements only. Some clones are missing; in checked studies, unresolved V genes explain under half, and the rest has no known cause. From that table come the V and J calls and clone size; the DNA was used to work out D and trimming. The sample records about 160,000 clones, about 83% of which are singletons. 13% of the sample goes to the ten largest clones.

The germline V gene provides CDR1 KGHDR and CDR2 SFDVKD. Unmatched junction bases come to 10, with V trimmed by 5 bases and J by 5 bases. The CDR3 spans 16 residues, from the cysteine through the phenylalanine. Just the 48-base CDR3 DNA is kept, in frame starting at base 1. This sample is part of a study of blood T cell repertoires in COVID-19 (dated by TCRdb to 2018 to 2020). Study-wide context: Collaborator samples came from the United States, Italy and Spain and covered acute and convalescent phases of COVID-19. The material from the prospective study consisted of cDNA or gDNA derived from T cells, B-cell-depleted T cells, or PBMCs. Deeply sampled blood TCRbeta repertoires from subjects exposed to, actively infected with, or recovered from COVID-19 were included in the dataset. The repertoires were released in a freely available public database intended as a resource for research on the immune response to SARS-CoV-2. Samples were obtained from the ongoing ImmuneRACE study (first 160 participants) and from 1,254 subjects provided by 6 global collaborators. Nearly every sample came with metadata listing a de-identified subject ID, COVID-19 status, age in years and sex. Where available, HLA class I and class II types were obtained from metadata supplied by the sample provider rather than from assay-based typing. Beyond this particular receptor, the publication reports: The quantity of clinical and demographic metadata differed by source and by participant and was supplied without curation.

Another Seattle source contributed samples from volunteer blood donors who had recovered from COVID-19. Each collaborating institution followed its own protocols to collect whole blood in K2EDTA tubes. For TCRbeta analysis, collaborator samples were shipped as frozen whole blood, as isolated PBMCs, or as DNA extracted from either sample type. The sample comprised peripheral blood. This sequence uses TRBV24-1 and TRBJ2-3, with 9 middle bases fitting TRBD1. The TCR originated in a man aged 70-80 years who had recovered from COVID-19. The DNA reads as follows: TGTGCCACCAGTGGCACCGGGACAGGGTCAAGAGATACGCAGTATTTT. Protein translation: CATSGTGTGSRDTQYF.